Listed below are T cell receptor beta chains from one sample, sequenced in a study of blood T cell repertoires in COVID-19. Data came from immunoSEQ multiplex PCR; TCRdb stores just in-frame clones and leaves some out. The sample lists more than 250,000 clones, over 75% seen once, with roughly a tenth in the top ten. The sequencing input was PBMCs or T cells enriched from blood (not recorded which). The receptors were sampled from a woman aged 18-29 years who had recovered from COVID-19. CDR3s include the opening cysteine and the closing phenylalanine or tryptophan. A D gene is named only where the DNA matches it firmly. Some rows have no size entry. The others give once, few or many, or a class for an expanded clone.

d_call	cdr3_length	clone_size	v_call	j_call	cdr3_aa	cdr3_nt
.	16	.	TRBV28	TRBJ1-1	CASSLAWTEVNTEAFF	TGTGCCAGCAGTCTTGCATGGACGGAGGTGAACACTGAAGCTTTCTTT
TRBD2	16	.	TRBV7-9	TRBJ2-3	CASSFVAGGFTDTQYF	TGTGCCAGCAGCTTCGTAGCGGGGGGGTTCACAGATACGCAGTATTTT
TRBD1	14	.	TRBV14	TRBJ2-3	CASTGQARTDTQYF	TGTGCCAGCACCGGACAGGCCCGCACAGATACGCAGTATTTT
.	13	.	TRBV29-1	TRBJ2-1	CSVEDWTVNEQFF	TGCAGCGTTGAAGATTGGACTGTCAATGAGCAGTTCTTC
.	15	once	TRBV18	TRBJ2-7	CASSPRISQGYEQYF	TGTGCCAGCTCCCCACGCATTTCACAGGGCTACGAGCAGTACTTC
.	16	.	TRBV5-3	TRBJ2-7	CARSLSPISRSYEQYF	TGTGCCAGAAGCCTCTCCCCAATATCCAGGTCCTACGAGCAGTACTTC
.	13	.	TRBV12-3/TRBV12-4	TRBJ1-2	CASSLTLNYGYTF	TGTGCCAGCAGTTTAACTCTAAACTATGGCTACACCTTC
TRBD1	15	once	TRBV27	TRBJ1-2	CASSSWDRGDYGYTF	TGTGCCAGCAGTTCATGGGACAGGGGGGACTATGGCTACACCTTC
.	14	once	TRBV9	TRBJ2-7	CASSVVAESYEQYF	TGTGCCAGCAGCGTCGTAGCGGAGTCCTACGAGCAGTACTTC
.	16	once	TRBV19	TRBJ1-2	CASSIDPTGLGAGYTF	TGTGCCAGTAGTATAGATCCTACGGGTCTAGGCGCTGGCTACACCTTC
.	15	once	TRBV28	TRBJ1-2	CASSSHLGGHYGYTF	TGTGCCAGCAGTTCCCACCTAGGGGGACACTATGGCTACACCTTC
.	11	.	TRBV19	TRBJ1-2	CASSILYGYTF	TGTGCCAGTAGTATCCTCTATGGCTACACCTTC
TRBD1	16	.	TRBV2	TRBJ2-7	CASRGVQGAIPYEQYF	TGTGCCAGCAGGGGAGTCCAGGGGGCGATCCCCTACGAGCAGTACTTC
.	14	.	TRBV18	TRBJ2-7	CASSPYEGAYEQYF	TGTGCCAGCTCACCTTACGAGGGCGCCTACGAGCAGTACTTC
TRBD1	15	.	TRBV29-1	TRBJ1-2	CSVAKLTGVGYGYTF	TGCAGCGTCGCTAAGTTAACAGGGGTGGGCTATGGCTACACCTTC
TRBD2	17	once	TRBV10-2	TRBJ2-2	CASSDPGLAGGTGELFF	TGCGCCAGCAGTGACCCGGGACTAGCGGGAGGGACCGGGGAGCTGTTTTTT